Presented here are 15 T cell receptor beta chains from one specimen sequenced in a study of T-cell reconstitution after alpha-beta-depleted transplantation in children. A library of TCRbeta sequences, prepared with unique molecular identifiers, was generated. TCRdb re-analysed the PCR reads in MiXCR, keeping a single row per CDR3 protein. The repertoire holds about 1,000,000 distinct CDR3 sequences, with 25% to 35% as singletons. The sample in question was PBMCs, mostly from graft donor cells, obtained 360 days after TCRalphabeta/CD19-depleted stem cell transplant. These receptors originate from a boy younger than two who had a stem cell transplant for SCID, so the T cells may come from the graft donor.

This clonotype came up a few times. The chain combines TRBV2 with TRBJ2-2; tentative D call: TRBD1 (5 bases). The CDR3 loop spans 15 amino acids. Germline-derived CDR1 and CDR2 are SNHLY and FYNNEI. The V and J ends lost 5 bases and 4 bases respectively, with 14 bases between them. CDR3: CASSLTAPSTGELFF. CDR3 in DNA: TGTGCCAGCAGTTTGACAGCCCCAAGCACCGGGGAGCTGTTTTTT.

This chain links TRBV20-1 with TRBJ1-2; D may be TRBD1 (6 bases). V was trimmed by 3 bases and J by 4 bases, leaving 15 bases between them. This CDR3 contains 14 residues. Germline values: CDR1 DFQATT, CDR2 SNEGSKA (reference sequence). In DNA form, the CDR3 reads TGCAGTGCTAGCGGGACACCCACCATCTATGGCTACACCTTC. Residues: CSASGTPTIYGYTF.

The chain is built from TRBV5-1 and TRBJ2-6; 7 bases are a match to TRBD2. With V trimmed by 4 bases and J by 7 bases, 11 bases remained unmatched. The germline gives CDR1 SGHRS, CDR2 YFSETQ. The CDR3 is made up of 16 amino acids. Written as DNA, the CDR3 is TGCGCCAGCAGCGTCAGCGGGGTCGGGCCTGCCAACGTCCTGACTTTC. Amino acids: CASSVSGVGPANVLTF.

This chain connects TRBV7-6 to TRBJ2-2; tentative D call: TRBD1 (6 bases). The CDR3 length is 13 residues. The V gene lost 8 bases and the J gene lost 2 bases, with 9 bases spanning the gap. Germline V gene data show CDR1 as SGHVS and CDR2 as FNYEAQ. CDR3 protein: CASQDSNTGELFF. The CDR3 DNA is TGTGCCAGCCAGGACAGCAACACCGGGGAGCTGTTTTTT. Drawing the rest from reference TRBV7-6 and TRBJ2-2, the complete variable domain is GAGVSQSPRYKVTKRGQDVALRCDPISGHVSLYWYRQALGQGPEFLTYFNYEAQQDKSGLPNDRFSAERPEGSISTLTIQRTEQRDSAMYRCASQDSNTGELFFGEGSRLTVL.

The gene calls are TRBV7-2 and TRBJ2-3; 11 bases line up with TRBD1. Trimming removed 5 bases from V and 5 bases from J; junction bases left unmatched: 9. This CDR3 is 16 amino acids long. Germline-derived CDR1 and CDR2 are SGHTA and FQGNSA. For the CDR3, the DNA is TGTGCCAGCAGCCTTGGACAGGGGGCGATCGTAGATACGCAGTATTTT. Its protein is CASSLGQGAIVDTQYF.

This chain links TRBV24-1 with TRBJ2-5, with TRBD1 identical over 9 bases. There are 16 residues in the CDR3. Trimming cost V 3 bases and J 3 bases; bases outside gene matches: 7. The germline CDR1 and CDR2 sequences are KGHDR and SFDVKD. The CDR3 region is CATSDPRDRVKETQYF. In DNA, the CDR3 is TGTGCCACCAGTGATCCTCGGGACAGGGTGAAAGAGACCCAGTACTTC.

J is TRBJ1-1 and V is TRBV12-3 or TRBV12-4; TRBD1 might be the D (5 bases). Trimming removed 4 bases from V and 4 bases from J, with 16 bases in between. This CDR3 has 15 residues. For the CDR3, the DNA is TGTGCCAGCAGTTCGGGCCCGGGGCGGCCCACTGAAGCTTTCTTT. It encodes CASSSGPGRPTEAFF.

This chain uses TRBV15 with TRBJ2-7; 7 bases align to TRBD1. Germline V CDR1 and CDR2: LNHNV, YYDKDF (reference sequence). V gave up 5 bases and J gave up 0 bases; unmatched junction bases: 4. The CDR3 is made up of 14 amino acids. The CDR3 spells CATSGRDSSYEQYF. CDR3 in DNA: TGTGCCACCAGCGGCCGGGACAGCTCCTACGAGCAGTACTTC.

This chain joins TRBV27 and TRBJ2-1, with 9 bases identical to TRBD1. Trimming took 3 bases from V and 3 from J; bases not matched to a gene: 3. This CDR3 comprises 15 residues. The germline V gene has CDR1 MNHEY and CDR2 SMNVEV (reference sequence). The CDR3 sequence: CASSFRTGVYNEQFF. Here the CDR3 DNA reads TGTGCCAGCAGTTTCCGGACAGGGGTCTACAATGAGCAGTTCTTC.

This clonotype was detected only once. For the CDR3, the DNA is TGTGCCAGCAGCCAAGACCTGGGACGGCCGGAGCAGTACTTC. Amino acids: CASSQDLGRPEQYF. V usage is TRBV4-2 and J usage is TRBJ2-7, with D perhaps matching TRBD1 or TRBD2 (5 bases each). The CDR3 is 14 amino acids. V was clipped by 0 bases and J by 7 bases, with 13 bases between them. Germline V CDR1 and CDR2: LGHNA, YNFKEQ.

This clonotype was picked up a small number of times. The rearrangement links TRBV6-5 to TRBJ1-1, with D tentatively TRBD1 (6 bases). CDR3 length: 15 residues. The V end was cut by 7 bases, the J end by 1 base, with 16 bases between. CDR1 MNHEY and CDR2 SVGAGI come from the germline V gene. The chain's CDR3 is CASTWGGPGNTEAFF. The CDR3 nucleotides are TGTGCCAGCACCTGGGGGGGGCCAGGGAACACTGAAGCTTTCTTT.

The chain couples TRBV9 to TRBJ2-5, with a possible D match to TRBD2 (8 bases). The CDR3 covers 16 residues. CDR1 is SGDLS, CDR2 YYNGEE, per germline. Trimming shortened V by 4 bases and J by 5 bases, and 21 bases separated the two germline ends. DNA of the CDR3: TGTGCCAGCAGCCCTAGGGGGCGGGGGGACCGGGAGACCCAGTACTTC. This sequence encodes CASSPRGRGDRETQYF.

This sequence joins TRBV5-1 and TRBJ2-7, with D possibly TRBD1 on 6 matching bases. Trimming pared 2 bases from V and 0 bases from J, leaving 9 bases between. The CDR3 totals 14 residues. CDR1 and CDR2 from the germline V gene are SGHRS and YFSETQ. The CDR3 bases are TGCGCCAGCAGCTTAACAGGGTTCTCCTACGAGCAGTACTTC. This codes for CASSLTGFSYEQYF.

This clonotype was observed a handful of times. The V and J genes are TRBV12-3 or TRBV12-4 and TRBJ2-1, with TRBD2 matching over 15 bases. Trimming at V came to 5 bases and at J to 10 bases, leaving 9 bases not matched to a gene. The CDR3 loop spans 16 amino acids. The CDR3 region has the DNA TGTGCCAGCAGTCGCCTTGGGACTAGCGGGGGGTGGGAGCAGTTCTTC. It specifies CASSRLGTSGGWEQFF.

This clonotype was observed a handful of times. The chain has TRBV28 and TRBJ2-1, with 9 bases aligning to TRBD1. From germline, CDR1 is MDHEN and CDR2 SYDVKM. V lost 8 bases and J lost 7; bases outside the gene matches: 15. This CDR3 is 16 amino acids long. The CDR3 protein is CASVGARGTGRNEQFF. The CDR3 DNA follows: TGTGCCAGCGTCGGGGCCAGGGGGACAGGGCGGAATGAGCAGTTCTTC.